This T cell receptor beta chain was recorded in a study of blood T cell repertoires in COVID-19. CDR1 is MRHNA, CDR2 SNTAGT, per germline. The CDR3 loop spans 13 amino acids. Trimming at V came to 6 bases and at J to 4 bases, leaving 1 base not matched to a gene. Original methodology: From reference gene primer amplification, estimates of nucleated cell counts were derived. Libraries were prepared by immunoSEQ multiplex PCR; TCRdb keeps only in-frame clonotypes and omits some of them. V, J and clone size are taken as reported in that table, and D and trimming were inferred from the DNA itself. This table has around 250,000 clones, about 82% appearing once.

The chain combines TRBV6-4 with TRBJ2-2, with 8 bases aligning to TRBD1. The sample taken for sequencing was peripheral blood. The origin of this receptor is a man older than 75 with acute or convalescent COVID-19. CDR3 region: CASRQGATGELFF. CDR3 nucleotide sequence: TGTGCCAGCAGGCAGGGGGCCACCGGGGAGCTGTTTTTT.